The 29 T cell receptor beta chains in this list originate from one sample, sequenced in a study of cytomegalovirus exposure and HLA in healthy donors. PCR amplification relied on 60 Vbeta primers (plus 13 Jbeta primers). TCRdb's table, derived via immunoSEQ multiplex PCR, lists solely in-frame clones and lacks some. The sample holds roughly 150,000 clones, about 81% seen once. Sequencing was performed on PBMCs. The receptors originated from a woman aged 18-35 years in good health and CMV-seronegative.

The chain combines TRBV29-1 with TRBJ1-2, with TRBD1 as a possible D gene (5 bases). V gave up 5 bases and J gave up 8 bases, with 18 bases separating them. Germline assignment: CDR1 SQVTM and CDR2 ANQGSEA. This CDR3 has 13 residues. CDR3 sequence reads: CSVLGNGGGGYTF. DNA for the CDR3: TGCAGCGTTCTGGGGAATGGGGGAGGCGGCTACACCTTC.

The chain joins TRBV6-5 to TRBJ1-1; no clear D gene. Germline V gives CDR1 MNHEY, CDR2 SVGAGI. The CDR3 extends over 14 amino acids. The V and J ends lost 0 bases and 1 base respectively, with 6 bases between them. The CDR3, as DNA: TGTGCCAGCAGTTACTCTCCAGGGAACACTGAAGCTTTCTTT. It codes for CASSYSPGNTEAFF.

This clone was detected only once. J is TRBJ2-1 and V is TRBV10-3; 7 bases align to TRBD2. CDR3 length: 15 amino acids. CDR1 is ENHRY and CDR2 is SYGVKD in the germline V gene. V trimming: 3 bases; J trimming: 4 bases; junction bases outside the gene matches: 6. CDR3 region: CAISDLAGEYNEQFF. The CDR3 DNA reads as TGTGCCATCAGTGACCTGGCGGGGGAGTACAATGAGCAGTTCTTC.

This chain connects TRBV10-3 to TRBJ1-1; tentatively, D is TRBD1 (6 bases). V lost 6 bases and J 3 bases, leaving 14 bases between the germline ends. The germline CDR1 and CDR2 sequences are ENHRY and SYGVKD. This CDR3 has 14 residues. The DNA of the CDR3 is TGTGCCATCAGGCCAGGGGTTAGGGACACTGAAGCTTTCTTT. Amino acids: CAIRPGVRDTEAFF.

The genes are TRBV4-2 and TRBJ2-3, with 11 bases lining up with TRBD2. V lost 6 bases to trimming and J lost 7 bases; unmatched junction nucleotides: 9. The CDR3 is made up of 15 amino acids. Germline CDR1 LGHNA, CDR2 YNFKEQ. The CDR3 nucleotides are TGTGCCAGCAGTCCCGTTAGCGGGGGGGCTTATACGCAGTATTTT. Amino acids: CASSPVSGGAYTQYF.

J is TRBJ1-6 and V is TRBV6-1; TRBD1 matches at 7 bases. Per the germline V gene, CDR1 is MNHNS and CDR2 is SASEGT. The CDR3 length is 13 residues. V was pared by 6 bases and J by 7 bases, with 3 bases of the junction left unmatched. CDR3 sequence: CASSPTGNSPLHF. The CDR3 nucleotides are TGTGCCAGCAGCCCGACAGGGAATTCACCCCTCCACTTT.

The chain has TRBV29-1 and TRBJ2-1; 7 bases line up with TRBD1. CDR3 size: 15 residues. J was trimmed by 6 bases and V by 0 bases; bases with no gene match: 8. CDR1 and CDR2 from the germline V gene are SQVTM and ANQGSEA. CDR3 DNA: TGCAGCGTTGAAGATCCAGTGACAGGGTGCAATGAGCAGTTCTTC. Translating it yields CSVEDPVTGCNEQFF.

This chain connects TRBV27 to TRBJ1-4, with D possibly matching TRBD1 (5 bases). V was cut by 5 bases and J by 4 bases, with 17 bases left in between. The CDR3 has 16 residues. CDR1 is MNHEY and CDR2 is SMNVEV in the germline V gene (reference sequence). CDR3 sequence: CASSPWTPGLNEKLFF. The DNA of the CDR3 is TGTGCCAGCAGTCCCTGGACCCCGGGACTTAATGAAAAACTGTTTTTT.

The chain has TRBV13 and TRBJ1-1; D remains unclear. This CDR3 is built from 13 residues. Germline V CDR1 and CDR2: PRHDT, FYEKMQ (reference sequence). V shed 6 bases and J shed 3 bases, with 11 bases lying between them. The CDR3 region has the DNA TGTGCCAGCAGTGTCGGGTCGGACACTGAAGCTTTCTTT. It specifies CASSVGSDTEAFF.

The chain is built from TRBV6-4 and TRBJ2-3; 8 bases fit TRBD1. The length of the CDR3 is 14 residues. Per the germline V gene, CDR1 is MRHNA and CDR2 is SNTAGT. Germline trimming cut 3 bases from V and 6 bases from J; bases unmatched to any gene: 5. CDR3 sequence reads: CASSEQGAGDTQYF. DNA for the CDR3: TGTGCCAGCAGTGAGCAGGGGGCAGGCGATACGCAGTATTTT.

A word on this clone: Mismatch with germline at one junction end may stem from a read error. This CDR3 is also generated by other DNA sequences in the sample. V is TRBV9 and J is TRBJ2-2; D is possibly TRBD2 (6 bases). The CDR3 sequence is 16 residues long. Germline loops: CDR1 SGDLS, CDR2 YYNGEE. As DNA, the CDR3 is TGTGCCAGCGGGGGGACTGTCGCGGACAACACCGGAGAGCTGTTTTTT. It encodes CASGGTVADNTGELFF.

The chain links TRBV29-1 to TRBJ1-1; 7 bases match TRBD1. The trim removed 5 bases at V and 6 bases at J, leaving 3 bases unmatched. This CDR3 has 11 amino acids. Looked up from germline, CDR1 is SQVTM and CDR2 is ANQGSEA. CDR3 sequence: CSVSGGSEAFF. CDR3 coding DNA: TGCAGCGTTTCAGGGGGGTCTGAAGCTTTCTTT.

The rearrangement uses TRBV21-1 and TRBJ2-3; the table's D gene call, TRBD2, was not cross checked with the DNA. TRBV21-1 is termed a pseudogene. CDR3 length: 19 amino acids. Written as DNA, the CDR3 is TGTGCCAGCAGCAAACCACCACCGGGACTACCCTTTAGCACAGATACGCAGTATTTT. This encodes CASSKPPPGLPFSTDTQYF.

The chain combines TRBV4-1 with TRBJ2-7; D might be TRBD1 (5 bases). The CDR3 covers 16 residues. V was trimmed by 1 base and J by 1 base, leaving 14 bases between them. Germline V lookup: CDR1 MGHRA, CDR2 YSYEKL. Written as DNA, the CDR3 is TGCGCCAGCAGCCAAGTTCCAGGGCGGACGTCCTACGAGCAGTACTTC. It specifies CASSQVPGRTSYEQYF.

The rearrangement uses TRBV19 and TRBJ1-5; 8 bases are shared with TRBD1. Germline CDR1 LNHDA, CDR2 SQIVND (reference sequence). This CDR3 contains 15 residues. V gave up 9 bases and J gave up 0 bases; unmatched junction bases: 7. CDR3 residues: CASAQGVYSNQPQHF. CDR3 bases: TGTGCCAGCGCACAGGGGGTATATAGCAATCAGCCCCAGCATTTT.

The gene calls are TRBV7-2 and TRBJ2-2; D is uncertain. Trimming cost V 1 base and J 7 bases, with 4 bases left between them. The CDR3 contains 12 residues. Germline CDR1 is SGHTA and CDR2 is FQGNSA. CDR3 sequence: CASSLGVGELFF. For the CDR3, the DNA is TGTGCCAGCAGCTTAGGCGTCGGGGAGCTGTTTTTT.

The rearrangement joins TRBV7-2 to TRBJ2-7, with 8 nucleotides matching TRBD1. V lost 1 base and J lost 5; bases outside the gene matches: 4. Germline CDR1 and CDR2: SGHTA and FQGNSA. This CDR3 is 14 amino acids long. The CDR3 protein is CASSLVRGRHEQYF. CDR3 DNA sequence: TGTGCCAGCAGCTTAGTCAGGGGGCGCCACGAGCAGTACTTC.

V is TRBV5-6 and J is TRBJ2-1; D is perhaps TRBD1 (6 bases). The V and J ends lost 5 bases and 6 bases respectively, with 15 bases between them. The CDR3 loop spans 14 amino acids. Germline V gives CDR1 SGHDT, CDR2 YYEEEE. CDR3 DNA sequence: TGTGCCAGCAGGACCCAGGGGTCGGGCAATGAGCAGTTCTTC. This sequence encodes CASRTQGSGNEQFF. Based on the CDR3 plus reference TRBV5-6 and TRBJ2-1, the full variable domain is DAGVTQSPTHLIKTRGQQVTLRCSPKSGHDTVSWYQQALGQGPQFIFQYYEEEERQRGNFPDRFSGHQFPNYSSELNVNALLLGDSALYLCASRTQGSGNEQFFGPGTRLTVL.

The chain employs TRBV6-6 and TRBJ1-6; no clear D. Trimming cost V 5 bases and J 9 bases, with 5 bases left between them. The CDR3 is made up of 11 amino acids. The germline CDR1 and CDR2 sequences are MNHNY and SVGAGI (reference sequence). As DNA, the CDR3 is TGTGCCAGCAGTCGCAGTTCACCCCTCCACTTT. Amino acid sequence: CASSRSSPLHF.

The chain employs TRBV5-1 and TRBJ1-1, with 9 bases that match TRBD1. The CDR3 sequence is 14 residues long. CDR1 SGHRS and CDR2 YFSETQ come from the germline V gene. V gave up 4 bases and J gave up 5 bases; unmatched junction bases: 6. CDR3 coding DNA: TGCGCCAGCAGCATGCCGGACAGGGGAACTGAAGCTTTCTTT. Translated: CASSMPDRGTEAFF.

This chain links TRBV4-1 with TRBJ2-1; 12 positions match TRBD1. This CDR3 spans 17 amino acids. V dropped 7 bases and J dropped 0; count of bases not matched to a gene: 7. Germline CDR1 MGHRA, CDR2 YSYEKL. The CDR3 reads CASKGQGARSSYNEQFF. In nucleotides, the CDR3 is TGCGCCAGCAAGGGACAGGGGGCGCGAAGCTCCTACAATGAGCAGTTCTTC.

This chain joins TRBV11-3 and TRBJ1-4; TRBD1 agrees at 8 bases. Per germline, CDR1 SGHNT and CDR2 YENEEA. This CDR3 has 16 residues. V trimming: 5 bases; J trimming: 1 base; junction bases outside the gene matches: 6. The CDR3 reads CASSRRGRETNEKLFF. CDR3 nucleotide sequence: TGTGCCAGCAGCCGCAGGGGGCGCGAAACTAATGAAAAACTGTTTTTT.

This chain connects TRBV10-2 to TRBJ1-5; D ambiguous. V lost 8 bases to trimming and J lost 7 bases, with 15 bases between them. Germline CDR1 WSHSY, CDR2 SAAADI. This CDR3 has 13 residues. The CDR3 nucleotides are TGCGCCAGCTGTTCGGTCCCGGGGCAGCCCCAGCATTTT. Translated, it gives CASCSVPGQPQHF.

V and J are TRBV29-1 and TRBJ1-1; D not certain. The CDR3 consists of 11 residues. Germline V gives CDR1 SQVTM, CDR2 ANQGSEA. V dropped 4 bases and J dropped 1 base, with 4 bases sitting between them. The CDR3 sequence is CSVASNTEAFF. As DNA, the CDR3 is TGCAGCGTTGCTTCGAACACTGAAGCTTTCTTT. The full variable domain, with the rest looked up from reference TRBV29-1 and TRBJ1-1, is SAVISQKPSRDICQRGTSLTIQCQVDSQVTMMFWYRQQPGQSLTLIATANQGSEATYESGFVIDKFPISRPNLTFSTLTVSNMSPEDSSIYLCSVASNTEAFFGQGTRLTVV.

In nucleotides, the CDR3 is TGTGCCAGCAGCTCTTTGGGACAGGGGGTCAATCAGCCCCAGCATTTT. This gives the protein CASSSLGQGVNQPQHF. The J gene is TRBJ1-5, the V gene TRBV7-9, with 11 nucleotides matching TRBD1. J gave up 3 bases and V 4 bases, and 5 bases lay outside the gene matches. Looked up from germline, CDR1 is SEHNR and CDR2 is FQNEAQ (reference sequence). This CDR3 has 16 amino acids.

This clone was detected only once. CDR3 sequence: CASSGPGTKSGNTIYF. Here the CDR3 DNA reads TGTGCCAGCAGTGGGCCCGGGACAAAATCGGGAAACACCATATATTTT. The chain uses TRBV6-1 and TRBJ1-3; possibly TRBD1 for D (6 bases). This CDR3 has 16 residues. Germline values: CDR1 MNHNS, CDR2 SASEGT. V shed 4 bases and J shed 4 bases, with 17 bases lying between them.

The rearrangement uses TRBV5-1 and TRBJ1-2; TRBD1 aligns across 10 bases. J was trimmed by 4 bases and V by 4 bases; bases with no gene match: 4. The germline CDR1 and CDR2 sequences are SGHRS and YFSETQ. This CDR3 is built from 14 residues. CDR3 in amino acids: CASSVTGGGYGYTF. The CDR3 DNA is TGCGCCAGCAGCGTGACAGGGGGCGGCTATGGCTACACCTTC. The full variable domain, in which reference TRBV5-1 and TRBJ1-2 provide the parts outside the CDR3, is KAGVTQTPRYLIKTRGQQVTLSCSPISGHRSVSWYQQTPGQGLQFLFEYFSETQRNKGNFPGRFSGRQFSNSRSEMNVSTLELGDSALYLCASSVTGGGYGYTFGSGTRLTVV.

Only one count was recorded for this clone. The chain joins TRBV28 to TRBJ2-1, with unresolved D. There are 14 residues in the CDR3. Trimming left V 6 bases short and J 3 bases short, with 12 bases between. Germline V gene lookup returns CDR1 MDHEN and CDR2 SYDVKM. The CDR3 coding sequence is TGTGCCAGCAGCCCTCCGACTGGCTACAATGAGCAGTTCTTC. It specifies CASSPPTGYNEQFF.

The rearrangement uses TRBV9 and TRBJ1-2; 8 bases are a match to TRBD1. The length of the CDR3 is 13 residues. V lost 0 bases and J lost 7; bases outside the gene matches: 2. Per germline, CDR1 SGDLS and CDR2 YYNGEE. The CDR3 region is CASSVGTGFGYTF. CDR3 DNA: TGTGCCAGCAGCGTAGGGACAGGGTTTGGCTACACCTTC.